This T cell receptor (beta chain) was profiled in a study of blood T cell repertoires in COVID-19. The repertoire was sequenced with immunoSEQ multiplex PCR; TCRdb's copy has only in-frame clones and lacks some. The table lists approximately 140,000 clones, around 88% of them singletons, with more than 25% in the top ten. Germline CDR1 and CDR2: SGHRS and YFSETQ. The CDR3 totals 15 residues. Deletions cut 4 bases from V and 3 bases from J, with 14 bases between. The chain employs TRBV5-1 and TRBJ2-1, with D perhaps TRBD2 (5 bases). Sequenced input: peripheral blood. The clonotype was recovered from a human donor in a cohort sampled during active COVID-19. CDR3 DNA sequence: TGCGCCAGCAGCCAGGAACCGGGAAACTACAATGAGCAGTTCTTC. It specifies CASSQEPGNYNEQFF.